The rows below give T cell receptor beta chains drawn from one sample of a study of T cells in Graves' hyperthyroidism and ophthalmopathy. TCRdb ran MiXCR on the multiplex PCR reads and lists one entry per CDR3 protein. The profile covers roughly 660,000 distinct CDR3 sequences, with 17% appearing a single time and 15% taken by the ten largest. Sequencing was performed on blood. All receptors derive from a man aged 50 to 59 with Graves' hyperthyroidism. Both conserved end residues are part of each CDR3. A D gene is named only where the DNA matches it firmly. Clone sizes are given selectively: once, few, many, or a class where the clone is expanded.

cdr3_nt cdr3_aa j_call cdr3_length v_call d_call clone_size
TGTGCCAGTACAGCGTATACCTACAATGAGCAGTTCTTC CASTAYTYNEQFF TRBJ2-1 13 TRBV19 - many
TGTGCCAGCAGTTACGGGTCTCGCCCTGGAAACACCATATATTTT CASSYGSRPGNTIYF TRBJ1-3 15 TRBV6-5 - many
TGTGCCAGCTCAGGGACTAGCGGGAACGAGCAGTACTTC CASSGTSGNEQYF TRBJ2-7 13 TRBV18 TRBD2 few
TGCGCCAGCAAAAAGACGACAACGAAGACCCAGTACTTC CASKKTTTKTQYF TRBJ2-5 13 TRBV5-1 - -
TGTGCCAGCAGTTACTCAAGTGGGGGGTGGCCCCAGCATTTT CASSYSSGGWPQHF TRBJ1-5 14 TRBV6-5 - many
TGTGCTAGCGCCAGGACAGGGGTGAATGAGCAGTTCTTC CASARTGVNEQFF TRBJ2-1 13 TRBV7-7 TRBD1 -
TGTGCCAGCATGCTACTAGGGCGGTACCACAATGAGCAGTTCTTC CASMLLGRYHNEQFF TRBJ2-1 15 TRBV5-6 - many
TGTGCCAGCAGCTTAAATCCGCGTCCTCTCGGCGGAGAGACCCAGTACTTC CASSLNPRPLGGETQYF TRBJ2-5 17 TRBV7-3 - many
TGTGCCAGCAGTTTCGACAGGGCCCTTACCTACGAGCAGTACTTC CASSFDRALTYEQYF TRBJ2-7 15 TRBV28 TRBD1 many
TGTGCCAGCAGCGTCGGACAGGGGGTCGGGGAGCTGTTTTTT CASSVGQGVGELFF TRBJ2-2 14 TRBV9 TRBD1 -
TGTGCCAGCACCCAGGAGGTACAAGAGACCCAGTACTTC CASTQEVQETQYF TRBJ2-5 13 TRBV5-6 - many
TGTGCCAGCACCCGACTCAGCGGTACTGAAGCTTTCTTT CASTRLSGTEAFF TRBJ1-1 13 TRBV12-3/TRBV12-4 - many
TGTGCCAGCAGCTGGCGGGGAGGGGCGAGCACAGATACGCAGTATTTT CASSWRGGASTDTQYF TRBJ2-3 16 TRBV7-8 TRBD2 many
TGTGCCAGCAGCCAAGATGCAATGACTAGCGGGAGGGCCATGTACAATGAGCAGTTCTTC CASSQDAMTSGRAMYNEQFF TRBJ2-1 20 TRBV3-1 TRBD2 few
TGTGCCAGCAGGGGGGGCTTTGAAGGTAACACTGAAGCTTTCTTT CASRGGFEGNTEAFF TRBJ1-1 15 TRBV28 - -
TGTGCCAGCAGCTTAGGTCAGGGTATGAATCAGCCCCAGCATTTT CASSLGQGMNQPQHF TRBJ1-5 15 TRBV11-2 - many
TGTGCCACTCGTATAGCCCAGGGTCGATATGGCTACACCTTC CATRIAQGRYGYTF TRBJ1-2 14 TRBV6-1 - -
TGCGCCAGCAGCCAAGATTCAGGGATCGCCGGGGAGCTGTTTTTT CASSQDSGIAGELFF TRBJ2-2 15 TRBV4-3 - -
TGTGCCAGCAGCGTCTCGGGACTACCTTACAATGAGCAGTTCTTC CASSVSGLPYNEQFF TRBJ2-1 15 TRBV11-2 TRBD2 many
TGTGCCAGCAGCTTAATGAGACCGACAGGGAATTCACCCCTCCACTTT CASSLMRPTGNSPLHF TRBJ1-6 16 TRBV11-2 TRBD1 -
TGTGCCAGCACCCTTACCGGGACGGGTACGGAGCAGTACTTC CASTLTGTGTEQYF TRBJ2-7 14 TRBV6-1 - many
TGTGCCAGCAGCCTTAGCGGGAGGATCCACGAGCAGTACTTC CASSLSGRIHEQYF TRBJ2-7 14 TRBV6-9 TRBD2 -
TGTGCCAGCAGTGATAGCGGAGGCTCCTACAATGAGCAGTTCTTC CASSDSGGSYNEQFF TRBJ2-1 15 TRBV2 - many
TGTGCCAGCAGACAGGGACAGAGCTATGGCTACACCTTC CASRQGQSYGYTF TRBJ1-2 13 TRBV10-3 TRBD1 -
TGTGCCAGCAGCCACCTGTTAAGTGGAGACTACGAGCAGTACTTC CASSHLLSGDYEQYF TRBJ2-7 15 TRBV3-1 - -
TGTGCCAGCAGGCAGACAGGTCGAGGCTACGAGCAGTACTTC CASRQTGRGYEQYF TRBJ2-7 14 TRBV6-2/TRBV6-3 - -
TGTGCCAGCAGCCAAAGGGTCTCAGATGGCTACACCTTC CASSQRVSDGYTF TRBJ1-2 13 TRBV3-1 - -
TGTGCCAGCAGCTTCAAGGGCGGGGGTTACGAGCAGTACTTC CASSFKGGGYEQYF TRBJ2-7 14 TRBV5-4 TRBD2 -
TGTGCCAGCAGCTTAGCAGGGTCTAATGAAAAACTGTTTTTT CASSLAGSNEKLFF TRBJ1-4 14 TRBV7-9 - many
TGCAGTGCTTCATCGGAGGGGGCGGGAGAAAAACTGTTTTTT CSASSEGAGEKLFF TRBJ1-4 14 TRBV20-1 TRBD1 many
TGTGCCAGCACCCCAGGTGGGGGGCGGAAGGGGTACAATGAGCAGTTCTTC CASTPGGGRKGYNEQFF TRBJ2-1 17 TRBV7-2 - -
TGCGCCAGCAGCTCGGGACTAGCGGGAGTAGGTGAGGAGCAGTACTTC CASSSGLAGVGEEQYF TRBJ2-7 16 TRBV5-1 TRBD2 few
TGCAGTGCTAGAGACATCAAAGTTCTAGCGGGGTCAGAGCAGTTCTTC CSARDIKVLAGSEQFF TRBJ2-1 16 TRBV20-1 TRBD2 few
TGTGCCAGTAGTATGGGGACAGGGAATCAGCCCCAGCATTTT CASSMGTGNQPQHF TRBJ1-5 14 TRBV19 TRBD1 -
TGTGCCAGCGGCTCTACCCGATATGGCTACACCTTC CASGSTRYGYTF TRBJ1-2 12 TRBV27 - many
TGTGCCAGCAGCCCGTTGATTAGAGCCCGAAAAACAGATACGCAGTATTTT CASSPLIRARKTDTQYF TRBJ2-3 17 TRBV3-1 - -
TGTGCCAGCAGCCAAGGTGAACTGAATCCACTCCGTGGTGAGCAGTTCTTC CASSQGELNPLRGEQFF TRBJ2-1 17 TRBV3-1 - many
TGCAGTGCTAGAGATCAAGGCAGGGGAAATTTTGGCTACACCTTC CSARDQGRGNFGYTF TRBJ1-2 15 TRBV20-1 - -
TGTGCCAGCAGCTTAGGTCGGGTCTTCTATGGCTACACCTTC CASSLGRVFYGYTF TRBJ1-2 14 TRBV7-8 - many
TGCAGTGCTAAGTTAGCGGGAGGGCTCAACGAGCAGTACTTC CSAKLAGGLNEQYF TRBJ2-7 14 TRBV20-1 TRBD2 -
TGTGCCAGCAGACGGACGAAGGTCAGGGGGCGCGAAAAACTGTTTTTT CASRRTKVRGREKLFF TRBJ1-4 16 TRBV12-3/TRBV12-4 TRBD1 many
TGTGCCAGCAGTACCGGGACACAGCTCTATGGCTACACCTTC CASSTGTQLYGYTF TRBJ1-2 14 TRBV6-1 - -
TGTGCCAGCAGGAGGAGCTCTGGGGCCAACGTCCTGACTTTC CASRRSSGANVLTF TRBJ2-6 14 TRBV6-1 - many
TGCGCCAGCAGCTTGGGACTAGCGGGAGTAAACCATAACACCGGGGAGCTGTTTTTT CASSLGLAGVNHNTGELFF TRBJ2-2 19 TRBV5-1 TRBD2 many